The T cell receptor beta chain under discussion was sequenced for a study of T cells expressing NK-cell markers. The cDNA for TCR beta came from 5'RACE template switching with UMIs. Reanalyzing the 5' RACE reads, TCRdb keeps one entry per CDR3 protein, without DNA. Across some 110,000 distinct CDR3 sequences, the top ten clones capture 15% to 20% of the sample. As to this clonotype: What it binds is unknown.

Study observations and caveats: In several donors, these clonotypes also led the CD3+CD56-NKG2C+ fraction.

The length of the CDR3 is 15 residues. Germline CDR1 and CDR2: MNHEY and SVGEGT. V and J are TRBV6-2 or TRBV6-3 and TRBJ2-7. The receptor was isolated from a woman aged 18-69 years in good health. Sequenced material: blood T cells: a sorted CD56 or NKG2C T cell subset, CD4+ or CD8+ T cells, or bulk PBMC T cells (not recorded which). This CDR3 is CASSYSIGTPYEQYF.